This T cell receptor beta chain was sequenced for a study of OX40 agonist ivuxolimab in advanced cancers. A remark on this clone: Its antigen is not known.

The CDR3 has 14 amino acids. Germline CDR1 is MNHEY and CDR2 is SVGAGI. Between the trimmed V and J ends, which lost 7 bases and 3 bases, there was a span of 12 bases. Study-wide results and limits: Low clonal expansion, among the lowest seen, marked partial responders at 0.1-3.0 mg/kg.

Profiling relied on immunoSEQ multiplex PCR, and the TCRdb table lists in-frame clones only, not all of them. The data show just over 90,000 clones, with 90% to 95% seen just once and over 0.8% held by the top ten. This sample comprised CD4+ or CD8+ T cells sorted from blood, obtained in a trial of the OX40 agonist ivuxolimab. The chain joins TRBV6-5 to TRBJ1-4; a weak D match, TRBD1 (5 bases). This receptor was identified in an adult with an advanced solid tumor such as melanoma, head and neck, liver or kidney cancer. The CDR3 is CASTKVGANEKLFF. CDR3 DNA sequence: TGTGCCAGCACTAAAGTGGGGGCTAATGAAAAACTGTTTTTT.